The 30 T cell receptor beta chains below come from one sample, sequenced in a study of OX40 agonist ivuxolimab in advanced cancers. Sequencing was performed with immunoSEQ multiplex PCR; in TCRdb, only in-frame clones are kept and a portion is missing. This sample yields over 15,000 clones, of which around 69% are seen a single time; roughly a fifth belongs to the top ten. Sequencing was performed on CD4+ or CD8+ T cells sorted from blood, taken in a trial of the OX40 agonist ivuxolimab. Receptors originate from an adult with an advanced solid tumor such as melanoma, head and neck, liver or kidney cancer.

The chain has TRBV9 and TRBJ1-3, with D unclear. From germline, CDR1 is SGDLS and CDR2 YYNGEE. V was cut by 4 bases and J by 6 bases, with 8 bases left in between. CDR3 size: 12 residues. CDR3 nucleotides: TGTGCCAGCAGCCCCCTGGAAAACACCATATATTTT. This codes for CASSPLENTIYF.

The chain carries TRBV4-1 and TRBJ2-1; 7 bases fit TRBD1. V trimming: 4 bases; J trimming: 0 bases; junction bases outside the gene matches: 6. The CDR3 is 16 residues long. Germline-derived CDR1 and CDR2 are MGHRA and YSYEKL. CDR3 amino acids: CASSPQGQSSYNEQFF. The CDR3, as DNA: TGCGCCAGCAGCCCACAGGGACAGAGCTCCTACAATGAGCAGTTCTTC.

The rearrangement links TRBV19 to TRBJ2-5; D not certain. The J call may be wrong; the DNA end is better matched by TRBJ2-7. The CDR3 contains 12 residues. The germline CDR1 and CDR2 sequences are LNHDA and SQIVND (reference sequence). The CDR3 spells CASSINGYEQYF. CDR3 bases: TGTGCCAGTAGTATCAATGGATACGAGCAGTACTTC.

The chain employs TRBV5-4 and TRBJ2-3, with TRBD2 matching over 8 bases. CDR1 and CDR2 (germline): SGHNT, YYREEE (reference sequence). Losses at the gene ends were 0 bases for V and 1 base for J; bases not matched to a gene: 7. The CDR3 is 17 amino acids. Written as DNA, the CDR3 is TGTGCCAGCAGCTTGGTGTCTCTAGCGGGTCGCACAGATACGCAGTATTTT. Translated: CASSLVSLAGRTDTQYF.

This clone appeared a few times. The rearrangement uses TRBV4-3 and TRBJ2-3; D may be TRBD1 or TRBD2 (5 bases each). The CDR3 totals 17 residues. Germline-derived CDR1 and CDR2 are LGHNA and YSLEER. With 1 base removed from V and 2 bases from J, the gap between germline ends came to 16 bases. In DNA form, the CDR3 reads TGCGCCAGCAGCCAAGCATACGGGGCCGGGAACACAGATACGCAGTATTTT. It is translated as CASSQAYGAGNTDTQYF.

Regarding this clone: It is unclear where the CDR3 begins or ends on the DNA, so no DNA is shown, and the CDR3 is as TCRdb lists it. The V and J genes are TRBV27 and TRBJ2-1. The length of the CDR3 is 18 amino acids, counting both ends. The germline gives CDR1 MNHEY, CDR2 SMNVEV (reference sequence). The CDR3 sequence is CASSSSGSSFGRWYEQFF.

In DNA, the CDR3 is TGTGCCAGCAGTTTCCGGGGCGATGGTAACTATGGCTACACCTTC. It yields the protein CASSFRGDGNYGYTF. The J gene is TRBJ1-2, the V gene TRBV28; D is perhaps TRBD1 (5 bases). V was shortened by 3 bases and J by 1 base, with 12 bases between the two germline ends. In germline, CDR1 is MDHEN, CDR2 SYDVKM. The CDR3 is 15 residues long.

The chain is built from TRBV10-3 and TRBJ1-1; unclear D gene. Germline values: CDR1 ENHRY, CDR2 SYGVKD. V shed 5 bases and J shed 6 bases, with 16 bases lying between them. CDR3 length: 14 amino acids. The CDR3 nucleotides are TGTGCCATCAGTAAAACAAAGGATGTGGCTGAAGCTTTCTTT. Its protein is CAISKTKDVAEAFF.

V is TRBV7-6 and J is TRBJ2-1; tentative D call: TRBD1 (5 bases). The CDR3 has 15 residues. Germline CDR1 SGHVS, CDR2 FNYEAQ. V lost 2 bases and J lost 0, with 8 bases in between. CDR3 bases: TGTGCCAGCAGCTTACAGGGCCTCTCCTACAATGAGCAGTTCTTC. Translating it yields CASSLQGLSYNEQFF.

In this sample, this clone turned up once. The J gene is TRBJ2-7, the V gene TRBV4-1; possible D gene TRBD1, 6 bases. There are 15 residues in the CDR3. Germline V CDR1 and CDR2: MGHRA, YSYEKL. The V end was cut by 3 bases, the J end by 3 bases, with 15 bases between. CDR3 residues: CASSQEFPGVYEQYF. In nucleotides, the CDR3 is TGCGCCAGCAGCCAGGAATTTCCAGGGGTCTACGAGCAGTACTTC.

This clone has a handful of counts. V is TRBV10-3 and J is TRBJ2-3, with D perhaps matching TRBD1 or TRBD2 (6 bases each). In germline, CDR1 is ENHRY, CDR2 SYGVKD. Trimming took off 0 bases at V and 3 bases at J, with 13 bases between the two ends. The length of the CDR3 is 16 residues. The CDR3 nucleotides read TGTGCCATCAGTGAGTCGACGGGGGCAGGGACAGATACGCAGTATTTT. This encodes CAISESTGAGTDTQYF.

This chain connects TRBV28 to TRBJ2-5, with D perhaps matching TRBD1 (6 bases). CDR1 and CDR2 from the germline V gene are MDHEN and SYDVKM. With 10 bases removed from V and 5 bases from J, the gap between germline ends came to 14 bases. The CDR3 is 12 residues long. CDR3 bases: TGTGCCACCCGGGACACCAGGGAGACCCAGTACTTC. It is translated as CATRDTRETQYF.

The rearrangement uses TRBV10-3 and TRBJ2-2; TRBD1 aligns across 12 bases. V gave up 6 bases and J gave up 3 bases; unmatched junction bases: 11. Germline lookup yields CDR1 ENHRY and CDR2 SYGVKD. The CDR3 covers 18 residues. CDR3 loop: CAIRTSGTGGAYTGELFF. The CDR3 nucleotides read TGTGCCATCAGAACTTCCGGGACAGGGGGCGCGTACACCGGGGAGCTGTTTTTT.

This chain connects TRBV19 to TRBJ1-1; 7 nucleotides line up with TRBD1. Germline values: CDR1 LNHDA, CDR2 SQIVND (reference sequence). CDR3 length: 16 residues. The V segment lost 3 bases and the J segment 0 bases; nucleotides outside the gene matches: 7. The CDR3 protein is CASSMGTVTMNTEAFF. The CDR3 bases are TGTGCCAGTAGTATGGGGACAGTGACCATGAACACTGAAGCTTTCTTT.

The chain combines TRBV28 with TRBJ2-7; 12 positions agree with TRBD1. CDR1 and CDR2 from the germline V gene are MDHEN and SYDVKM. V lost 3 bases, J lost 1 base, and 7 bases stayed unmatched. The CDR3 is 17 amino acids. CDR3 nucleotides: TGTGCCAGCAGTTTTGGGGGGACAGGGGGCTCTTCCTACGAGCAGTACTTC. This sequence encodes CASSFGGTGGSSYEQYF.

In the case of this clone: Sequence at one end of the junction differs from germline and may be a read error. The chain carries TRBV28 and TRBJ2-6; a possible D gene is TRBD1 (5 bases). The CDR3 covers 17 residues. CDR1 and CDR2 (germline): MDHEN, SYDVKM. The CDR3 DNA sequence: TGTGCCAGCAGTTCTCACCGGAACCCCTCTGGGGCCAACATCCTGACTTTC. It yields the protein CASSSHRNPSGANILTF.

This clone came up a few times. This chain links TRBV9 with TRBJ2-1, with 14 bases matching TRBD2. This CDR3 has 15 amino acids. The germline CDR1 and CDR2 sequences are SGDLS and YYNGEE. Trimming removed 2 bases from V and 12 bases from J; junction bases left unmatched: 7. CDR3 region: CASSVRLAGGPWQFF. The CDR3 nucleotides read TGTGCCAGCAGCGTCCGACTAGCGGGAGGGCCCTGGCAGTTCTTC. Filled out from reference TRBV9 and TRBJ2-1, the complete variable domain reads DSGVTQTPKHLITATGQRVTLRCSPRSGDLSVYWYQQSLDQGLQFLIQYYNGEERAKGNILERFSAQQFPDLHSELNLSSLELGDSALYFCASSVRLAGGPWQFFGPGTRLTVL.

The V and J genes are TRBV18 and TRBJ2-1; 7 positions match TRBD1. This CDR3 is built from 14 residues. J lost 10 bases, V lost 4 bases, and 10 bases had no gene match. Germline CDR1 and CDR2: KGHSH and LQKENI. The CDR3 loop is CASSLAGQASEQFF. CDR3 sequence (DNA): TGTGCCAGCTCACTGGCCGGACAGGCTTCGGAGCAGTTCTTC.

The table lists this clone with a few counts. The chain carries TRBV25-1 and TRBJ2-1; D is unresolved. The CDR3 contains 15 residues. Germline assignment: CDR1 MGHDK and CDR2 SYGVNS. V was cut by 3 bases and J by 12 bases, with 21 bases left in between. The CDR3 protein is CASSDLLGEARPQFF. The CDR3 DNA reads TGTGCCAGCAGTGATCTATTAGGAGAGGCCCGACCGCAGTTCTTC.

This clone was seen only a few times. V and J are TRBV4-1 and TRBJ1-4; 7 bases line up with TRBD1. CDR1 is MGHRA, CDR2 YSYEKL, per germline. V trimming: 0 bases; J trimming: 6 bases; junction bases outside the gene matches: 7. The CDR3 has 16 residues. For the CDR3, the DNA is TGCGCCAGCAGCCAAGAAAGAGAAGGGGGCTATGAAAAACTGTTTTTT. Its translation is CASSQEREGGYEKLFF.

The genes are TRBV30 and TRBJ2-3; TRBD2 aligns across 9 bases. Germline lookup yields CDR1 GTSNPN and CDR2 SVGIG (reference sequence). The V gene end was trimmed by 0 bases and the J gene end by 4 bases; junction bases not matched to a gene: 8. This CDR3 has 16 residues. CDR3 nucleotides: TGTGCCTGGAGTGTGGGCGGGAGGGTAGCAGCAGATACGCAGTATTTT. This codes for CAWSVGGRVAADTQYF.

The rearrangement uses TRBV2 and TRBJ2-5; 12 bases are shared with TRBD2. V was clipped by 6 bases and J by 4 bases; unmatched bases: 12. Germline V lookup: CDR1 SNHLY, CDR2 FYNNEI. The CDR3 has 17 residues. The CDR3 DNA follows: TGTGCCAGCAGCGGCTGGGCTAGCGGGAGGGGAGGAGAGACCCAGTACTTC. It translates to CASSGWASGRGGETQYF.

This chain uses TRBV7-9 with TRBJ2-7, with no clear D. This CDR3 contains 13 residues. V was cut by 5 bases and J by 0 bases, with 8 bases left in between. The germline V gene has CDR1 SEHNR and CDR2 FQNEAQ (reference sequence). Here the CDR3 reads CASSRPSSYEQYF. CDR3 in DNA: TGTGCCAGCAGCCGGCCGAGCTCCTACGAGCAGTACTTC.

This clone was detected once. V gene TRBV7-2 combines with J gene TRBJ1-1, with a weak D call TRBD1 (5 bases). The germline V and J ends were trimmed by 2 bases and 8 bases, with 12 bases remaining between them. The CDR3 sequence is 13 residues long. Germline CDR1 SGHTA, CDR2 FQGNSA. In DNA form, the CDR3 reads TGTGCCAGCAGCTTACTCACGACAGCCGAAGCTTTCTTT. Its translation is CASSLLTTAEAFF.

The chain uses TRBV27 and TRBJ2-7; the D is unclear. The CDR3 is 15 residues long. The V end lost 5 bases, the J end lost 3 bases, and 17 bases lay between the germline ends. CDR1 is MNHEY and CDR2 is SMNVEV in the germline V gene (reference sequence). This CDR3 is CASSPGSSEVYEQYF. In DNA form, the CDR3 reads TGTGCCAGCAGTCCCGGGTCCTCAGAGGTCTACGAGCAGTACTTC.

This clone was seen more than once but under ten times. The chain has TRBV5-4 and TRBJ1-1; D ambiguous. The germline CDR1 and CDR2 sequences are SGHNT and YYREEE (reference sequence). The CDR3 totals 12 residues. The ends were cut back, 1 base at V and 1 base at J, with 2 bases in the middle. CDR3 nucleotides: TGTGCCAGCAGCTTGAGGAACACTGAAGCTTTCTTT. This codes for CASSLRNTEAFF. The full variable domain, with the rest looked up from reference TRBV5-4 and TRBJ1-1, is ETGVTQSPTHLIKTRGQQVTLRCSSQSGHNTVSWYQQALGQGPQFIFQYYREEENGRGNFPPRFSGLQFPNYSSELNVNALELDDSALYLCASSLRNTEAFFGQGTRLTVV.

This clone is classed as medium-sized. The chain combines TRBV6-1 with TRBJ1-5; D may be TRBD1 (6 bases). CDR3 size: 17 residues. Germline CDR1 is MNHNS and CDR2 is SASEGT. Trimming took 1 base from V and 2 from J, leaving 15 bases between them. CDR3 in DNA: TGTGCCAGCAGTGAAGAGGTGACGGACAGACGCAATCAGCCCCAGCATTTT. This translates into CASSEEVTDRRNQPQHF.

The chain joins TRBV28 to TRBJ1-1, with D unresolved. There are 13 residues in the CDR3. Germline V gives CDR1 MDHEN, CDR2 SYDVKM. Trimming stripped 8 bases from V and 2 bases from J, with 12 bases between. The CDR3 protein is CASRKDANTEAFF. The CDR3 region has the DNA TGTGCCAGCCGCAAAGATGCAAACACTGAAGCTTTCTTT.

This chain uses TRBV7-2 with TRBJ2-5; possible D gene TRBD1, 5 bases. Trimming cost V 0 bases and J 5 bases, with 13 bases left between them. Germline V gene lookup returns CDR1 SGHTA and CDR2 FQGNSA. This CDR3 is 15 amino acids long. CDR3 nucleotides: TGTGCCAGCAGCTTAGCCGGACACATAAAGGAGACCCAGTACTTC. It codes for CASSLAGHIKETQYF. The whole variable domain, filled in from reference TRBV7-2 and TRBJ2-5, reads GAGVSQSPSNKVTEKGKDVELRCDPISGHTALYWYRQSLGQGLEFLIYFQGNSAPDKSGLPSDRFSAERTGGSVSTLTIQRTQQEDSAVYLCASSLAGHIKETQYFGPGTRLLVL.

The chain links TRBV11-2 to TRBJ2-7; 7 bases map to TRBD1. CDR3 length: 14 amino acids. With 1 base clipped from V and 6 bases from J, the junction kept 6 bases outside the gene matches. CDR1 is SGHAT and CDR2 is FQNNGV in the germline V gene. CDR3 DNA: TGTGCCAGCAGCTTAGTAGGGGGCGCTTCCGAGCAGTACTTC. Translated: CASSLVGGASEQYF.